Listed below are T cell receptor beta chains from one sample, sequenced in a study of identical twins. MiXCR, run by TCRdb on the 5' RACE reads, gives a single entry per CDR3 protein. The sample consists of a few hundred thousand distinct CDR3 sequences, nearly 10% of them appearing once. In addition, the sample was reused for a study of yellow fever vaccine responses in identical twins.

The sequencing sample was made of PBMCs. The receptors shown here come from a woman in her late teens or twenties in good health. Each CDR3 is given with its conserved first and last residue. A D gene is named only where the DNA matches it firmly. Clone sizes are given selectively: once, few, many, or a class where the clone is expanded.

j_call,cdr3_length,v_call,d_call,clone_size,cdr3_aa,cdr3_nt
TRBJ2-7,12,TRBV14,NA,few,CASSQVVWEQYF,TGTGCCAGCAGCCAAGTCGTATGGGAGCAGTACTTC
TRBJ2-7,13,TRBV3-1,NA,many,CASSQEGYYEQYF,TGTGCCAGCAGCCAAGAAGGATACTACGAGCAGTACTTC
TRBJ2-6,17,TRBV4-1,NA,few,CASSQHFLGSGANVLTF,TGCGCCAGCAGCCAGCACTTTCTAGGCTCTGGGGCCAACGTCCTGACTTTC
TRBJ2-1,20,TRBV4-1,NA,many,CASTNRGITSTSSSYNEQFF,TGCGCCAGCACAAATAGGGGGATCACCTCAACTTCTAGCTCCTACAATGAGCAGTTCTTC
TRBJ1-1,15,TRBV29-1,TRBD1,many,CSVGGQGRENTEAFF,TGCAGCGTTGGGGGACAGGGGAGAGAGAACACTGAAGCTTTCTTT
TRBJ2-1,15,TRBV15,NA,NA,CATSRDGVAAGEQFF,TGTGCCACCAGCAGAGATGGTGTCGCGGCAGGGGAGCAGTTCTTC
TRBJ2-5,16,TRBV7-9,NA,many,CASSLQDLGSKETQYF,TGTGCCAGCAGCTTACAGGATCTAGGGAGTAAAGAGACCCAGTACTTC
TRBJ2-2,13,TRBV5-1,NA,few,CASRQGEAGELFF,TGCGCCAGCAGACAGGGAGAGGCCGGGGAGCTGTTTTTT
TRBJ2-1,18,TRBV7-6,TRBD2,NA,CASSLDWASGTLGNEQFF,TGTGCCAGCAGCTTAGATTGGGCTAGCGGGACCTTAGGCAATGAGCAGTTCTTC
TRBJ2-3,17,TRBV9,TRBD2,once,CASSVAHPGGGSDTQYF,TGTGCCAGCAGCGTAGCTCATCCGGGGGGTGGGTCAGATACGCAGTATTTT
TRBJ2-5,15,TRBV7-2,NA,NA,CASSLSRLNGGAQYF,TGTGCCAGCAGCTTGTCTCGACTCAACGGAGGGGCCCAGTACTTC
TRBJ2-5,16,TRBV12-3/TRBV12-4,TRBD1,NA,CASSFYTGTGVETQYF,TGTGCCAGCAGTTTTTACACCGGGACAGGGGTTGAGACCCAGTACTTC
TRBJ2-7,14,TRBV28,NA,few,CASTMTDSSYEQYF,TGTGCCAGCACCATGACAGATAGCTCCTACGAGCAGTACTTC
TRBJ2-1,16,TRBV10-3,NA,few,CAISALRREGRNEQFF,TGTGCCATCAGCGCCTTGAGGAGGGAAGGTCGCAATGAGCAGTTCTTC
TRBJ2-7,15,TRBV13,NA,NA,CASAGLADYLHEQYF,TGTGCCAGCGCCGGGTTAGCGGACTACCTACACGAGCAGTACTTC
TRBJ2-2,16,TRBV5-1,NA,many,CASSFRGGPNTGELFF,TGCGCCAGCAGCTTTCGTGGGGGGCCGAACACCGGGGAGCTGTTTTTT
TRBJ2-7,16,TRBV12-3/TRBV12-4,NA,many,CASSHYSTFSSYEQYF,TGTGCCAGCAGCCATTACTCGACTTTCAGCTCCTACGAGCAGTACTTC
TRBJ2-1,15,TRBV6-2/TRBV6-3,TRBD2,many,CASSLSGRTYNEQFF,TGTGCCAGCAGTCTTAGCGGGAGAACCTACAATGAGCAGTTCTTC
TRBJ2-2,14,TRBV7-3,NA,many,CASSPQVTSGELFF,TGTGCCAGCAGCCCACAAGTAACCTCCGGGGAGCTGTTTTTT
TRBJ2-2,13,TRBV6-6,NA,many,CASTVDPAGELFF,TGTGCCAGCACCGTGGACCCGGCCGGGGAGCTGTTTTTT
TRBJ2-7,12,TRBV20-1,NA,NA,CSATDTSYEQYF,TGCAGTGCTACGGACACGTCCTACGAGCAGTACTTC
TRBJ2-2,17,TRBV4-1,NA,NA,CASSPSPTRANTGELFF,TGCGCCAGCAGCCCCAGCCCGACTCGGGCGAACACCGGGGAGCTGTTTTTT
TRBJ1-2,15,TRBV25-1,NA,NA,CASSESIAGPYGYTF,TGTGCCAGCAGTGAATCAATAGCAGGGCCCTATGGCTACACCTTC
TRBJ2-7,14,TRBV5-6,NA,NA,CASSRDRDSPGQYF,TGTGCCAGCAGCAGAGACCGGGACTCACCCGGGCAGTACTTC
TRBJ2-6,17,TRBV7-6,NA,NA,CASSLVIGADGANVLTF,TGTGCCAGCAGCTTAGTGATAGGGGCTGACGGGGCCAACGTCCTGACTTTC
TRBJ2-1,16,TRBV2,NA,NA,CASKDGGPRSYNEQFF,TGTGCCAGCAAGGATGGGGGTCCTCGCTCCTACAATGAGCAGTTCTTC
TRBJ1-5,12,TRBV28,NA,many,CASSFAFSPQHF,TGTGCCAGCAGTTTTGCGTTCTCGCCCCAGCATTTT
TRBJ2-3,15,TRBV5-1,TRBD1,many,CASSPTGGPTDTQYF,TGCGCCAGCAGCCCTACAGGGGGCCCCACAGATACGCAGTATTTT
TRBJ2-7,15,TRBV3-1,NA,few,CASSQGAGISYEQYF,TGTGCCAGCAGCCAAGGGGCAGGGATCTCCTACGAGCAGTACTTC
TRBJ2-5,12,TRBV12-3/TRBV12-4,NA,many,CASWSPQETQYF,TGTGCCAGCTGGAGCCCACAAGAGACCCAGTACTTC
TRBJ2-2,16,TRBV7-9,NA,many,CASSLEWGSNTGELFF,TGTGCCAGCAGCTTAGAATGGGGCTCGAACACCGGGGAGCTGTTTTTT
TRBJ2-2,15,TRBV4-2,NA,many,CASSQEIGNTGELFF,TGTGCCAGCAGCCAAGAAATAGGGAACACCGGGGAGCTGTTTTTT
TRBJ2-2,15,TRBV7-2,TRBD1,many,CASSPFEGAPGELFF,TGTGCCAGCAGCCCGTTTGAGGGGGCGCCAGGGGAGCTGTTTTTT
TRBJ2-7,15,TRBV9,NA,many,CASSPRRTLDGEQYF,TGTGCCAGCAGCCCCCGGCGCACCCTTGATGGAGAGCAGTACTTC
TRBJ2-1,17,TRBV7-9,TRBD2,few,CAGGVREVPPLGGEQFF,TGTGCCGGGGGAGTCCGGGAGGTACCACCATTGGGCGGTGAGCAGTTCTTC
TRBJ2-7,15,TRBV18,NA,few,CASSPLDRMGHEQYF,TGTGCCAGCTCACCACTCGACAGGATGGGTCACGAGCAGTACTTC
TRBJ2-1,16,TRBV12-3/TRBV12-4,TRBD1,few,CASSPPGQGSYNEQFF,TGTGCCAGCAGCCCACCGGGACAGGGGTCCTACAATGAGCAGTTCTTC
TRBJ2-2,18,TRBV11-1,TRBD1,NA,CASSLAPSGGAVTGELFF,TGTGCCAGCAGCTTAGCGCCTTCAGGGGGCGCGGTCACCGGGGAGCTGTTTTTT
TRBJ2-5,17,TRBV2,NA,NA,CASSEFGLRMGSETQYF,TGTGCCAGCAGTGAGTTCGGCCTAAGGATGGGCTCGGAGACCCAGTACTTC
TRBJ2-7,14,TRBV6-5,TRBD1,many,CASSFQGASYEQYF,TGTGCCAGCAGTTTTCAGGGGGCTTCCTACGAGCAGTACTTC
TRBJ2-5,16,TRBV2,TRBD2,NA,CASSKPQTSGIGAQYF,TGTGCCAGCAGTAAACCACAGACTAGCGGAATCGGGGCCCAGTACTTC
TRBJ2-6,11,TRBV12-3/TRBV12-4,NA,few,CASSLLAPPTF,TGTGCCAGCAGTTTACTGGCCCCCCCGACTTTC
TRBJ2-3,14,TRBV4-3,TRBD2,few,CASCPGGLTDTQYF,TGCGCCAGCTGTCCTGGGGGACTAACAGATACGCAGTATTTT
TRBJ1-1,13,TRBV11-3,NA,few,CASSRLQNTEAFF,TGTGCCAGCAGCCGTCTACAGAACACTGAAGCTTTCTTT
TRBJ2-3,17,TRBV5-8,TRBD2,few,CASSIGLAGGLTDTQYF,TGTGCCAGCAGCATAGGACTAGCGGGGGGACTCACAGATACGCAGTATTTT
TRBJ2-2,13,TRBV10-3,NA,few,CAISDDWSGELFF,TGTGCCATCAGCGACGACTGGTCCGGGGAGCTGTTTTTT
TRBJ2-2,16,TRBV7-9,TRBD2,few,CASRQTSGANTGELFF,TGTGCCAGCAGACAGACTAGCGGCGCGAACACCGGGGAGCTGTTTTTT
TRBJ2-7,16,TRBV4-3,NA,NA,CASSQDGSTASYEQYF,TGCGCCAGCAGCCAAGATGGGAGTACGGCATCATACGAGCAGTACTTC
TRBJ2-3,16,TRBV7-9,TRBD1,few,CASSQKTGGAGDTQYF,TGTGCCAGCAGCCAAAAGACAGGGGGCGCGGGAGATACGCAGTATTTT
TRBJ2-1,14,TRBV29-1,TRBD1,many,CSVERDSSYNEQFF,TGCAGCGTTGAAAGGGACAGCTCCTACAATGAGCAGTTCTTC
TRBJ2-7,12,TRBV12-3/TRBV12-4,NA,few,CASTTATYEQYF,TGTGCCAGCACCACAGCTACCTACGAGCAGTACTTC
TRBJ2-3,16,TRBV7-2,TRBD1,few,CASSLAGQGTTDTQYF,TGTGCCAGCAGCTTAGCGGGACAGGGGACCACAGATACGCAGTATTTT
TRBJ1-2,15,TRBV11-2,NA,NA,CASSFPQGQHHGYTF,TGTGCCAGCAGCTTTCCACAGGGACAACACCATGGCTACACCTTC
TRBJ2-3,17,TRBV9,NA,NA,CASSSYSGNRVADTQYF,TGTGCCAGCAGTAGTTACTCGGGAAACCGGGTAGCAGATACGCAGTATTTT
TRBJ2-3,16,TRBV12-5,TRBD2,NA,CASGLGLAGGTDTQYF,TGTGCTAGTGGTTTGGGGCTAGCGGGGGGCACAGATACGCAGTATTTT
TRBJ2-1,14,TRBV11-3,TRBD2,few,CASSPEASGDEQFF,TGTGCCAGCAGCCCGGAGGCTAGCGGCGATGAGCAGTTCTTC
TRBJ2-7,15,TRBV14,TRBD2,few,CASSPGLAGNYEQYF,TGTGCCAGCAGCCCGGGACTAGCGGGAAACTACGAGCAGTACTTC
TRBJ2-1,16,TRBV20-1,TRBD2,many,CSARALLTSALNEQFF,TGCAGTGCTAGAGCCCTATTAACTAGCGCCCTCAATGAGCAGTTCTTC
TRBJ2-1,15,TRBV12-3/TRBV12-4,TRBD2,once,CASTPGGGGAPEQFF,TGTGCCAGCACCCCTGGGGGCGGGGGGGCCCCCGAGCAGTTCTTC